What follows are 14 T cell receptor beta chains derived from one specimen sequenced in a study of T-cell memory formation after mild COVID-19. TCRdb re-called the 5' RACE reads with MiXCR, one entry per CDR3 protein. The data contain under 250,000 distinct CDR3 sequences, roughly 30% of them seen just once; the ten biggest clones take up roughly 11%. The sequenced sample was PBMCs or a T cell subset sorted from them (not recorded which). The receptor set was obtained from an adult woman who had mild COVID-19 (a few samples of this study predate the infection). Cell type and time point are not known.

The chain's CDR3 is CASTIFRQVESGELFF. The CDR3, as DNA: TGTGCCAGCACCATCTTCCGCCAGGTGGAGTCCGGGGAGCTGTTTTTT. The chain carries TRBV5-5 and TRBJ2-2, with D unresolved. CDR1 is SGHKS and CDR2 is YYEKEE in the germline V gene (reference sequence). V lost 6 bases to trimming and J lost 6 bases, with 21 bases between them. The CDR3 extends over 16 amino acids.

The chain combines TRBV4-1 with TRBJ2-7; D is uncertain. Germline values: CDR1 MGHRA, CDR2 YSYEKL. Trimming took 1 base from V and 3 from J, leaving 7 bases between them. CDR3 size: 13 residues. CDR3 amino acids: CASSQGTFYEQYF. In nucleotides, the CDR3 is TGCGCCAGCAGCCAAGGGACCTTCTACGAGCAGTACTTC.

CDR3 in amino acids: CASKVSTTQETQYF. The CDR3, as DNA: TGTGCCAGCAAGGTATCGACTACCCAAGAGACCCAGTACTTC. The J gene is TRBJ2-5, the V gene TRBV2; a weak D match, TRBD2 (5 bases). There are 14 residues in the CDR3. V was clipped by 7 bases and J by 1 base, with 13 bases between them. Germline CDR1 reads SNHLY; CDR2 reads FYNNEI.

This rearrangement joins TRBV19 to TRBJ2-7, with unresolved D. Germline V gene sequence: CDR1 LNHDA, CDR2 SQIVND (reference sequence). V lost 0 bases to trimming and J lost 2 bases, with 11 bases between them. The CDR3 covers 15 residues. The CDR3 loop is CASSIDRSLTYEQYF. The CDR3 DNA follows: TGTGCCAGTAGTATAGATCGGAGCTTAACCTACGAGCAGTACTTC.

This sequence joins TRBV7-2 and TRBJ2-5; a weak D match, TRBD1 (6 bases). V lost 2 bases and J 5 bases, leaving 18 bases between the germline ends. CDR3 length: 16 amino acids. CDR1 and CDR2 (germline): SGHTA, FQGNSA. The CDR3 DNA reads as TGTGCCAGCAGCTTAAATCCGACAGGCTCGTGGGAGACCCAGTACTTC. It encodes CASSLNPTGSWETQYF.

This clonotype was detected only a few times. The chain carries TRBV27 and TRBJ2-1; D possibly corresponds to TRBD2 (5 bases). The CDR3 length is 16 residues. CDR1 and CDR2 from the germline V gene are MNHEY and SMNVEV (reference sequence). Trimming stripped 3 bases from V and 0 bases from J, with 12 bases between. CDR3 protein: CASSFGSQSSYNEQFF. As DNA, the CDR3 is TGTGCCAGCAGTTTTGGGAGTCAGAGCTCCTACAATGAGCAGTTCTTC.

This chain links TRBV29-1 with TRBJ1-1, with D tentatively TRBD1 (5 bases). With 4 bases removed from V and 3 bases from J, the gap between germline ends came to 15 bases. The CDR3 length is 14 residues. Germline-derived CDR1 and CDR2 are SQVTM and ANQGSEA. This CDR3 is CSVADSPLDTEAFF. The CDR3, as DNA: TGCAGCGTTGCTGACAGCCCGCTTGACACTGAAGCTTTCTTT.

This CDR3 reads CASSFGTNTEAFF. DNA for the CDR3: TGTGCCAGCAGTTTCGGGACCAACACTGAAGCTTTCTTT. The chain carries TRBV12-3 or TRBV12-4 and TRBJ1-1, with TRBD1 as a possible D gene (5 bases). Trimming cost V 3 bases and J 2 bases, with 7 bases left between them. The CDR3 extends over 13 amino acids.

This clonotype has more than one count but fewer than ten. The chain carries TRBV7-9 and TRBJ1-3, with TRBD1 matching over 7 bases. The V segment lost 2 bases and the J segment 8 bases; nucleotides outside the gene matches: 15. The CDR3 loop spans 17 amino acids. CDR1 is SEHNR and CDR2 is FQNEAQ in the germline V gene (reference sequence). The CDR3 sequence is CASSLRFGTVSKDTIYF. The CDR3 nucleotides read TGTGCCAGCAGCTTAAGGTTTGGGACAGTCTCGAAGGACACCATATATTTT.

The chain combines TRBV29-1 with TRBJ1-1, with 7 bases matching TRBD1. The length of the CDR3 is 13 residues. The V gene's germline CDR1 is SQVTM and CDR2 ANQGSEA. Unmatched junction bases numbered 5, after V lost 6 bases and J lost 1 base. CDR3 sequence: CSVPDRPNTEAFF. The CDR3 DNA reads TGCAGCGTCCCGGACAGGCCGAACACTGAAGCTTTCTTT.

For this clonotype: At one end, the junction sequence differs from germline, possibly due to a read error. Here the CDR3 DNA reads TGTGCCAGCAGCCCCTGGGGATCTGGTGGCTACACATTC. It encodes CASSPWGSGGYTF. The rearrangement links TRBV3-1 to TRBJ1-2; no clear D gene. CDR1 LGHDT and CDR2 YNNKEL come from the germline V gene (reference sequence). CDR3 length: 13 amino acids.

The CDR3 nucleotides read TGTGCCAGCAGTAGGGAACAGGGATACGAGCAGTACTTC. It codes for CASSREQGYEQYF. V is TRBV6-5 and J is TRBJ2-7; a possible D gene is TRBD1 (6 bases). V was shortened by 5 bases and J by 4 bases, with 12 bases between the two germline ends. The CDR3 is made up of 13 amino acids. The germline CDR1 and CDR2 sequences are MNHEY and SVGAGI.

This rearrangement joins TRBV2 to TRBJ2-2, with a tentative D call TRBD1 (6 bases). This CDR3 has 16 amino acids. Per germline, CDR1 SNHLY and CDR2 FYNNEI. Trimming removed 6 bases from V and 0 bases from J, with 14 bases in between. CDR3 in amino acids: CASRANRDTNTGELFF. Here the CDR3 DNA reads TGTGCCAGCAGAGCAAACAGGGATACGAACACCGGGGAGCTGTTTTTT.

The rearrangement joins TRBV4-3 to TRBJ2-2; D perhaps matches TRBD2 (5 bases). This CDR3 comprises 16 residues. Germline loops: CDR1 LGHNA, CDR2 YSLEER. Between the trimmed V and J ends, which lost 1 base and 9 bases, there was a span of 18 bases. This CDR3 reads CASSQGPMRANWELFF. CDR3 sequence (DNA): TGCGCCAGCAGCCAAGGGCCCATGAGGGCCAACTGGGAGCTGTTTTTT.